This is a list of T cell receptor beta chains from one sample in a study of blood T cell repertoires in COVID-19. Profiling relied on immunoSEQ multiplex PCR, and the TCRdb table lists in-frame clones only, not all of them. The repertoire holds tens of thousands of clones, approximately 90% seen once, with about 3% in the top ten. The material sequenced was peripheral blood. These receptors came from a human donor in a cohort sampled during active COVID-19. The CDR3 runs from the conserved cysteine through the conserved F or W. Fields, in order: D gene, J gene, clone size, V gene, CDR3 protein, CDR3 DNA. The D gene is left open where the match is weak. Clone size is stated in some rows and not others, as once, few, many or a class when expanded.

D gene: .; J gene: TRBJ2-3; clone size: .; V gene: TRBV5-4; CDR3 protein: CASSPEVAGSTDTQYF; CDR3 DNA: TGTGCCAGCAGCCCGGAGGTGGCGGGGAGCACAGATACGCAGTATTTT
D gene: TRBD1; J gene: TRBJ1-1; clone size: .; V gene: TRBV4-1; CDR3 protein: CASSQERGRNLNTEAFF; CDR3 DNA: TGCGCCAGCAGCCAGGAGAGGGGGCGGAACCTGAACACTGAAGCTTTCTTT
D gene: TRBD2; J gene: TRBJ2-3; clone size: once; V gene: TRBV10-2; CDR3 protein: CASSGSGGGTDTQYF; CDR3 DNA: TGCGCCAGCAGCGGCTCGGGGGGGGGCACAGATACGCAGTATTTT
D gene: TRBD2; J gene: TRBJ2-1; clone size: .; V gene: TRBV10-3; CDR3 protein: CAISDFGTSRNEQFF; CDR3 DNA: TGTGCCATCAGTGATTTTGGGACTAGTCGGAATGAGCAGTTCTTC
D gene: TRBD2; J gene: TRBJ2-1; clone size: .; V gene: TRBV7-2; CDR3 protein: CASSSPVRESPYNEQFF; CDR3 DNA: TGTGCCAGCAGCTCACCTGTGCGGGAGTCGCCCTACAATGAGCAGTTCTTC
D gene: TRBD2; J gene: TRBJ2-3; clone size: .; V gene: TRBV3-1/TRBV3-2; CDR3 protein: CASSQEFATSGRRRTDTQYF; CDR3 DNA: TGTGCCAGCAGCCAAGAGTTCGCGACTAGCGGGAGAAGACGCACAGATACGCAGTATTTT
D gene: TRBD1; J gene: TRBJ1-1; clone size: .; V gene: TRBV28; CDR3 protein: CASGTGGKVTEAFF; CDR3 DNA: TGTGCCAGCGGGACAGGCGGAAAGGTGACTGAAGCTTTCTTT
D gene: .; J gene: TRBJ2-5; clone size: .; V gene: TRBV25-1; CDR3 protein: CASSDYTGNGATQYF; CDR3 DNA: TGTGCCAGCAGTGATTATACAGGGAATGGTGCGACCCAGTACTTC
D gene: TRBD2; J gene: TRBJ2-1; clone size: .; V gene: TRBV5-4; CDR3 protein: CASSPTSGRPNEQFF; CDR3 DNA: TGTGCCAGCAGCCCGACTAGCGGGAGGCCCAATGAGCAGTTCTTC
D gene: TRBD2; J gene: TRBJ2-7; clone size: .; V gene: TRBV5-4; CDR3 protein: CASSLEGLAEGEQYF; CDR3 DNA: TGTGCCAGCAGCTTGGAGGGACTAGCGGAAGGGGAGCAGTACTTC
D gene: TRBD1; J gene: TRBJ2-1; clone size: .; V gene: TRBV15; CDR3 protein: CATSRDRGLRNEQFF; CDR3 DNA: TGTGCCACCAGCAGGGACAGGGGGCTTAGGAATGAGCAGTTCTTC
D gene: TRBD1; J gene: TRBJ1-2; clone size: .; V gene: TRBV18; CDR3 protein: CASSPDRANYGYTF; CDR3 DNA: TGTGCCAGCTCACCAGACAGGGCTAACTATGGCTACACCTTC
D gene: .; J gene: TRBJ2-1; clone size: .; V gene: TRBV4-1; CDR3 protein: CASSQDFGEQFF; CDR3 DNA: TGCGCCAGCAGCCAAGATTTCGGGGAGCAGTTCTTC
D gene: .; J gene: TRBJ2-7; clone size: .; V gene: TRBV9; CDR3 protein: CASTPRGATGPAPSYEQYF; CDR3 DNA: TGTGCCAGCACCCCCAGGGGAGCCACCGGACCCGCTCCTTCCTACGAGCAGTACTTC
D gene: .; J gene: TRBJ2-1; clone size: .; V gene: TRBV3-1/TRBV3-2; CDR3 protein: CASSPGHSGNNEQFF; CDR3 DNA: TGTGCCAGCAGCCCGGGACATTCGGGAAACAATGAGCAGTTCTTC
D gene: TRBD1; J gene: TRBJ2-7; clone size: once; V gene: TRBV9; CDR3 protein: CASQGDDYEQYF; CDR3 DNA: TGTGCCAGCCAGGGGGATGACTACGAGCAGTACTTC
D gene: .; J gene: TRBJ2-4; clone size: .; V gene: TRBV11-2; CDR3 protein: CASSNLRGAKNIQYF; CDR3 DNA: TGTGCCAGCAGCAACCTAAGGGGCGCCAAAAACATTCAGTACTTC
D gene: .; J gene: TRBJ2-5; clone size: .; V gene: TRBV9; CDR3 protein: CASSVGGDQETQYF; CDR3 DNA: TGTGCCAGCAGCGTCGGCGGGGATCAAGAGACCCAGTACTTC
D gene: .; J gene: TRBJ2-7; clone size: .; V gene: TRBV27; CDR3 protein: CASSPGGVGHYEQYF; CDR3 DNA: TGTGCCAGCAGTCCTGGGGGGGTGGGACACTACGAGCAGTACTTC
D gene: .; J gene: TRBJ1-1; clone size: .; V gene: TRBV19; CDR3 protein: CASRVSTRTGEAFF; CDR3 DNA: TGTGCCAGTAGGGTATCCACCCGTACCGGTGAGGCTTTCTTT
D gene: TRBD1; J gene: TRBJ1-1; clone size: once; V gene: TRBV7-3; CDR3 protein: CASSLRDRDTEAFF; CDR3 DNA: TGTGCCAGCAGCCTCCGGGACAGAGACACTGAAGCTTTCTTT
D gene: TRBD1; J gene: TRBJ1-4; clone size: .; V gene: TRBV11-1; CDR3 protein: CASSRDRGNEKLFF; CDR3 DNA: TGTGCCAGCAGCCGGGACAGGGGGAATGAAAAACTGTTTTTT
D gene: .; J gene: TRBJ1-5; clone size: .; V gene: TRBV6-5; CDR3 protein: CASSRDITNQPQHF; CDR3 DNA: TGTGCCAGCTCCCGGGATATAACCAATCAGCCCCAGCATTTT
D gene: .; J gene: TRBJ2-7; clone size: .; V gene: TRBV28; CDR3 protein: CATGRDSSYEQYF; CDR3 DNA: TGTGCAACCGGGCGGGACAGCTCCTACGAGCAGTACTTC
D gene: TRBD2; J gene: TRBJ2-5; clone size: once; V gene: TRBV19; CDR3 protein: CASSIFLPGERTSGRTTFLETQYF; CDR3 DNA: TGTGCCAGTAGTATTTTTTTGCCGGGAGAAAGGACTAGCGGGAGGACCACCTTTCTGGAGACCCAGTACTTC
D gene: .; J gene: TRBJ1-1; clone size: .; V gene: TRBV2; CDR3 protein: CASSEAGLGNTEAFF; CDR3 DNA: TGTGCCAGCAGTGAAGCCGGGTTGGGGAACACTGAAGCTTTCTTT
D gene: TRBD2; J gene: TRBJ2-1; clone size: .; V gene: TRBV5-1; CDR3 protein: CASSGASGSYSPEQFF; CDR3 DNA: TGCGCCAGCAGCGGAGCTAGCGGGAGCTACAGTCCTGAGCAGTTCTTC
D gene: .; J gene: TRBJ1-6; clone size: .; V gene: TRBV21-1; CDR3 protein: CASSPSGQKANNSPLHF; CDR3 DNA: TGTGCCAGCAGCCCCAGTGGACAGAAGGCAAATAATTCACCCCTCCACTTT
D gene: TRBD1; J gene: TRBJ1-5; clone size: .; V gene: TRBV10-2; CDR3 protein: CASRGAGTGDNQPQHF; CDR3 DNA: TGCGCCAGCAGAGGAGCCGGGACAGGGGACAATCAGCCCCAGCATTTT
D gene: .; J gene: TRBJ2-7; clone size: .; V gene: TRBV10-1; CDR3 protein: CASSESGRDEQYF; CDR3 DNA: TGCGCCAGCAGTGAGTCGGGCAGGGACGAGCAGTACTTC
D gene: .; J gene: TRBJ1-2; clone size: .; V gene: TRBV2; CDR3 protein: CASSEARGVRGMF; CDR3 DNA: TGTGCCAGCAGTGAAGCGCGAGGCGTTCGGGGTATGTTC
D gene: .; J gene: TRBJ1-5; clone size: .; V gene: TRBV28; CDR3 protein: CASSPHPRGGNQPQHF; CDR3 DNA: TGTGCCAGCAGTCCCCACCCCAGGGGTGGCAATCAGCCCCAGCATTTT
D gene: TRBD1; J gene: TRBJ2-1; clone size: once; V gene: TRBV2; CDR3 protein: CANKQGIYNEQFF; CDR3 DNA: TGTGCCAACAAACAGGGGATCTACAATGAGCAGTTCTTC
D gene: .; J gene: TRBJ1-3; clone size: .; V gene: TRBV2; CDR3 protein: CASSARGTSGNTIYF; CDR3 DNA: TGTGCCAGCAGTGCTCGGGGGACCTCTGGAAACACCATATATTTT
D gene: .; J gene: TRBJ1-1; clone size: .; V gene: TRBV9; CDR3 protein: CASSVQPSGVNTEAFF; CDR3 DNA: TGTGCCAGCAGCGTCCAACCATCAGGGGTGAACACTGAAGCTTTCTTT
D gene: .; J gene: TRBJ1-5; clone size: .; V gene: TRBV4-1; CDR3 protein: CASSRDLTRHQPQHF; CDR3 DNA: TGCGCCAGCAGCCGGGACTTGACAAGACATCAGCCCCAGCATTTT
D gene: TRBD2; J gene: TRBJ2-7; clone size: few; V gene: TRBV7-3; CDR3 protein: CASSALAGSSYEQYF; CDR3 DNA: TGTGCCAGCAGTGCTCTAGCGGGCTCCTCCTACGAGCAGTACTTC
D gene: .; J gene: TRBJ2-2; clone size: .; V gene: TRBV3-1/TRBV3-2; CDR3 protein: CASSHHKGARTGELFF; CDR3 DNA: TGTGCCAGCAGCCACCACAAAGGGGCTAGAACCGGGGAGCTGTTTTTT
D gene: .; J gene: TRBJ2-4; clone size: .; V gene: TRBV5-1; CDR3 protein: CASSLGGEENIQYF; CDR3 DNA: TGCGCCAGCAGCTTGGGCGGGGAAGAGAACATTCAGTACTTC
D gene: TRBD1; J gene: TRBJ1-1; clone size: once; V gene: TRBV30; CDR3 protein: CAWSSRAGGFTEAFF; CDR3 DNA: TGTGCCTGGAGTTCTAGGGCAGGGGGTTTCACTGAAGCTTTCTTT
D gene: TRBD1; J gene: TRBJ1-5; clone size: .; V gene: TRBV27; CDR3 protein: CASSLDRVRPQHF; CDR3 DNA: TGTGCCAGCAGCCTCGACAGGGTGAGGCCCCAGCATTTT
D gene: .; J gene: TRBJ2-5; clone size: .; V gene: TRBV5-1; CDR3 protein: CASSPNPTVGETQYF; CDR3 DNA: TGCGCCAGCAGCCCAAACCCGACAGTAGGAGAGACCCAGTACTTC
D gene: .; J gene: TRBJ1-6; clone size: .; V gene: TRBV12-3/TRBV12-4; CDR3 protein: CASSYTSNSPLHF; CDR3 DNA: TGTGCCAGCAGTTACACATCGAACTCACCCCTCCACTTT
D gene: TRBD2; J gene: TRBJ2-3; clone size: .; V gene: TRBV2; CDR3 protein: CASSRDEAGGTDTQYF; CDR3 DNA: TGTGCCAGCAGCCGTGACGAAGCGGGGGGCACAGATACGCAGTATTTT
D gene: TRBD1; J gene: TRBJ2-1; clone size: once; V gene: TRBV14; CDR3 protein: CASSQQPGQQYNEQFF; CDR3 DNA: TGTGCCAGCAGCCAACAGCCGGGACAGCAATACAATGAGCAGTTCTTC
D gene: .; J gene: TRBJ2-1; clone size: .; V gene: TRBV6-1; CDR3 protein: CASSEAGGLDSDEQFF; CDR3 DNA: TGTGCCAGCAGTGAAGCGGGAGGACTGGATTCCGATGAGCAGTTCTTC
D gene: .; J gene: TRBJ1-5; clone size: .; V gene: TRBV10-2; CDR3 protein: CASSESKYSNQPQHF; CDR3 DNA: TGCGCCAGCAGTGAGTCAAAATACTCCAATCAGCCCCAGCATTTT